This entry lists 12 T cell receptor beta chains sequenced from one sample in a study of shared T cell receptors in the human thymus. The table came from immunoSEQ multiplex PCR; TCRdb's copy has only in-frame clones and leaves some out. The sample has some 700,000 clones, approximately 87% seen once. The sample was also reused in another study, on human thymus T cells.

The sample consisted of thymocytes. The source is a boy less than two years old with a congenital heart defect.

The sample holds a few counts of this clone. Other DNA sequences in this specimen translate into the identical CDR3. This rearrangement joins TRBV11-2 to TRBJ2-1; 10 bases are a match to TRBD2. CDR1 and CDR2 (germline): SGHAT, FQNNGV. This CDR3 is built from 15 residues. With 5 bases clipped from V and 0 bases from J, the junction kept 1 base outside the gene matches. The DNA of the CDR3 is TGTGCCAGCAGCCCTAGCGGGAGCTCCTACAATGAGCAGTTCTTC. The encoded protein is CASSPSGSSYNEQFF. The full variable domain, in which reference TRBV11-2 and TRBJ2-1 provide the parts outside the CDR3, is EAGVAQSPRYKIIEKRQSVAFWCNPISGHATLYWYQQILGQGPKLLIQFQNNGVVDDSQLPKDRFSAERLKGVDSTLKIQPAKLEDSAVYLCASSPSGSSYNEQFFGPGTRLTVL.

The chain has TRBV5-4 and TRBJ2-7; a weak D match, TRBD2 (7 bases). Germline V CDR1 and CDR2: SGHNT, YYREEE (reference sequence). The CDR3 length is 17 residues. V dropped 3 bases and J dropped 6 bases, with 25 bases sitting between them. CDR3 region: CASSWSPGGGGAGEQYF. The CDR3 DNA is TGTGCCAGCAGCTGGTCCCCAGGTGGAGGGGGGGCAGGCGAGCAGTACTTC. Drawing the rest from reference TRBV5-4 and TRBJ2-7, the complete variable domain is ETGVTQSPTHLIKTRGQQVTLRCSSQSGHNTVSWYQQALGQGPQFIFQYYREEENGRGNFPPRFSGLQFPNYSSELNVNALELDDSALYLCASSWSPGGGGAGEQYFGPGTRLTVT.

V gene TRBV11-2 combines with J gene TRBJ1-2, with TRBD1 identical over 8 bases. V lost 1 base to trimming and J lost 4 bases; unmatched junction nucleotides: 5. There are 15 residues in the CDR3. Germline loops: CDR1 SGHAT, CDR2 FQNNGV. In nucleotides, the CDR3 is TGTGCCAGCAGCTTAGTGGCAGGGGGCAGCTATGGCTACACCTTC. This codes for CASSLVAGGSYGYTF.

The chain uses TRBV11-2 and TRBJ2-5; 7 bases are a match to TRBD2. Per germline, CDR1 SGHAT and CDR2 FQNNGV. The V segment lost 5 bases and the J segment 2 bases; nucleotides outside the gene matches: 11. CDR3 size: 16 residues. Here the CDR3 reads CASSAAGEGKQETQYF. Here the CDR3 DNA reads TGTGCCAGCAGCGCGGCGGGAGAGGGGAAACAAGAGACCCAGTACTTC. The complete variable domain, with remaining parts taken from reference TRBV11-2 and TRBJ2-5, reads EAGVAQSPRYKIIEKRQSVAFWCNPISGHATLYWYQQILGQGPKLLIQFQNNGVVDDSQLPKDRFSAERLKGVDSTLKIQPAKLEDSAVYLCASSAAGEGKQETQYFGPGTRLLVL.

The chain carries TRBV5-8 and TRBJ2-7, with D possibly matching TRBD2 (6 bases). This CDR3 has 13 residues. Trimming removed 0 bases from V and 3 bases from J, with 7 bases in between. Germline V gene lookup returns CDR1 SGHTS and CDR2 YDEGEE. As DNA, the CDR3 is TGTGCCAGCAGCTTGGGCGGGGACTACGAGCAGTACTTC. This sequence encodes CASSLGGDYEQYF.

The CDR3 loop reads CASSLGDTPRAPLHF. CDR3 DNA sequence: TGTGCCAGCAGTTTGGGGGACACCCCTCGAGCACCCCTCCACTTT. The V gene is TRBV28, the J gene TRBJ1-6; D perhaps matches TRBD1 (6 bases). V lost 3 bases and J 11 bases, leaving 17 bases between the germline ends. CDR3 size: 15 residues. In germline, CDR1 is MDHEN, CDR2 SYDVKM.

The chain links TRBV29-1 to TRBJ2-2, with 12 bases fitting TRBD1. Germline V gene sequence: CDR1 SQVTM, CDR2 ANQGSEA. The junction had 10 bases not matched to a gene; V was cut back by 7 bases and J by 7 bases. The CDR3 has 15 residues. Here the CDR3 DNA reads TGCAGCGCTAAAGGGGGACAGGGGGCAAGCGGGGAGCTGTTTTTT. This gives the protein CSAKGGQGASGELFF.

The rearrangement links TRBV5-1 to TRBJ2-5; 9 bases are a match to TRBD1. V was clipped by 4 bases and J by 3 bases; unmatched bases: 7. CDR3 size: 15 residues. The germline CDR1 and CDR2 sequences are SGHRS and YFSETQ. This chain's CDR3 is CASSLRGTGKETQYF. The CDR3 region has the DNA TGCGCCAGCAGCCTCCGGGGGACAGGGAAAGAGACCCAGTACTTC. Together with reference TRBV5-1 and TRBJ2-5, the CDR3 gives the full variable domain: KAGVTQTPRYLIKTRGQQVTLSCSPISGHRSVSWYQQTPGQGLQFLFEYFSETQRNKGNFPGRFSGRQFSNSRSEMNVSTLELGDSALYLCASSLRGTGKETQYFGPGTRLLVL.

V is TRBV28 and J is TRBJ2-1; TRBD1 agrees at 9 bases. V shed 2 bases, J shed 9 bases, and the junction held 8 bases outside the gene matches. The CDR3 loop spans 15 amino acids. Germline V gene sequence: CDR1 MDHEN, CDR2 SYDVKM. CDR3 sequence reads: CASSLREPDRGEQFF. The DNA of the CDR3 is TGTGCCAGCAGTTTAAGGGAGCCGGACAGGGGTGAGCAGTTCTTC.

This chain connects TRBV7-6 to TRBJ2-7; TRBD2 agrees at 16 bases. The CDR3 covers 17 residues. Germline V lookup: CDR1 SGHVS, CDR2 FNYEAQ. Trimming cost V 0 bases and J 5 bases; bases outside gene matches: 4. DNA of the CDR3: TGTGCCAGCAGCTTAGCAGTGGGGACTAGCGGGGGGGACGAGCAGTACTTC. Protein: CASSLAVGTSGGDEQYF.

V and J are TRBV18 and TRBJ2-3; D gene unclear. Germline CDR1 is KGHSH and CDR2 is LQKENI. The CDR3 has 14 amino acids. Trimming took off 6 bases at V and 1 base at J, with 11 bases between the two ends. In DNA, the CDR3 is TGTGCCAGCTCTTCCGGGTCCGGCACAGATACGCAGTATTTT. Protein product: CASSSGSGTDTQYF.

J is TRBJ2-2 and V is TRBV7-6; D possibly corresponds to TRBD2 (6 bases). Trimming left V 6 bases short and J 2 bases short, with 22 bases between. Germline CDR1 SGHVS, CDR2 FNYEAQ. This CDR3 has 18 residues. The CDR3 reads CASRPRSGTPDNTGELFF. The CDR3 nucleotides read TGTGCCAGCAGACCACGTTCCGGGACTCCTGATAACACCGGGGAGCTGTTTTTT.